This T cell receptor (beta chain) was sequenced for a study of blood T cell repertoires in COVID-19. Sequenced by immunoSEQ multiplex PCR; TCRdb stores in-frame clones only, minus some. The sample shows some 150,000 clones, about 79% of them seen only once. Trimming left V 6 bases short and J 3 bases short, with 21 bases between. Germline V CDR1 and CDR2: SGHVS, FQNEAQ. This CDR3 is built from 18 residues. The TCR originated in a man aged 45-65 years who had recovered from COVID-19. The V call is TRBV7-8, the J call TRBJ1-6; D may be TRBD1 (5 bases). Sequenced input: PBMCs or T cells enriched from blood (not recorded which). The CDR3 reads CASRSDSALRIYNSPLHF. In DNA, the CDR3 is TGTGCCAGCAGGAGTGACAGTGCCCTACGGATCTATAATTCACCCCTCCACTTT.